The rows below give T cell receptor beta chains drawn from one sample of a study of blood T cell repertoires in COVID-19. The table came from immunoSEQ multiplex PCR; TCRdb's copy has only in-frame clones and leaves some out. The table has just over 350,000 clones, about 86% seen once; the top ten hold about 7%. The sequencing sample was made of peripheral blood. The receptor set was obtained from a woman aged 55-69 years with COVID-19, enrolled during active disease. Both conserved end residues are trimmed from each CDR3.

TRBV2	ASSVSLPNYGYT
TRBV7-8	ASSRQGKEKLF
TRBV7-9	ASSDDRVTYEQY
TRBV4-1	ASSQGGGRATNEKLF
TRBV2	ASSGLAGNNEQF
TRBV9	ASSTTGAPQETQY
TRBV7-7	ASSLPASGLPGDTQY
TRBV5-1	ASSLDIKSNTEAF
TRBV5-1	ASSKEQGEAF
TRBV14	ASSHGGEAF
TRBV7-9	ASSAGLAGQETQY
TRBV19	ASSIAGGLTEAF
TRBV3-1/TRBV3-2	ASSQVILGGTMTQY
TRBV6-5	ASSDYQRGTYEQY
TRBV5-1	ASSLEGAGEKLF
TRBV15	ATSRDRQETQY